This record looks at one T cell receptor beta chain sequence and its context. Antigen specificity is unknown. The sample comes from a study of shared clonotypes between healthy human individuals. The assay was immunoSEQ multiplex PCR, and TCRdb's table has in-frame clones only and misses some. The sample shows some 2,500,000 clones, roughly 93% of them seen only once. The CD4+ fraction was divided into a CD45RA+ naive subset and a CD45RA-negative memory subset. The CDR3 has 18 amino acids. Germline assignment: CDR1 SGHNT and CDR2 YYREEE (reference sequence). The ends lost 3 bases at V and 6 bases at J; junction bases unmatched: 12. Findings of the study overall: Clonotype sharing levels among donors were expected to vary with sequencing depth. Some naive CD4 clonotypes, 4% to 6%, turned up in common across several donors.

The TCR was taken from a man aged 18 to 30 in good health. Some clones in this sample may be carry-over from other donors' samples. Sequenced material: naive CD4+ T cells from PBMCs. Subset in this sample: CD45RA+ positively selected. V gene TRBV5-4 combines with J gene TRBJ2-3, with 14 positions matching TRBD2. The CDR3 loop reads CASSSTPGLAGVWDTQYF. CDR3 coding DNA: TGTGCCAGCAGCTCGACCCCGGGACTAGCGGGAGTTTGGGATACGCAGTATTTT.